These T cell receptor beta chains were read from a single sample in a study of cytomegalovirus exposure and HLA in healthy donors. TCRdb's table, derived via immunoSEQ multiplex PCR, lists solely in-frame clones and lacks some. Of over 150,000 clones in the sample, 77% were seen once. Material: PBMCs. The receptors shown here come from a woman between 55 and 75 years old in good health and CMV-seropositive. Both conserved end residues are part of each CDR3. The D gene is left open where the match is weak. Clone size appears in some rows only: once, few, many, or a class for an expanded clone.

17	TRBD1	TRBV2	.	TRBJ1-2	TGTGCCAGCAGTGAATCCCGGGGACAGGGGGCTAACTATGGCTACACCTTC	CASSESRGQGANYGYTF
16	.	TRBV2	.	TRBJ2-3	TGTGCCAGCGTTAAGTACCGGGGAATTAGGACAGATACGCAGTATTTT	CASVKYRGIRTDTQYF
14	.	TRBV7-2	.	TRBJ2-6	TGTGCCAGCCGGGTCGGCTCTGGGGCCAACGTCCTGACTTTC	CASRVGSGANVLTF
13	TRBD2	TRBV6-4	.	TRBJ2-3	TGTGCCAGCTCTAGCGGGAGCACAGATACGCAGTATTTT	CASSSGSTDTQYF
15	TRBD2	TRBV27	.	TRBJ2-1	TGTGCCAGCAGTTTAGAAGGGAGGGCCAGGCATGAGCAGTTCTTC	CASSLEGRARHEQFF
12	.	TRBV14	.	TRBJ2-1	TGTGCCAGCAGCCAACAGGGGATTGAGCAGTTCTTC	CASSQQGIEQFF
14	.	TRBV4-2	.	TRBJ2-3	TGTGCCAGCAGGAATGGAGACAGCACAGATACGCAGTATTTT	CASRNGDSTDTQYF
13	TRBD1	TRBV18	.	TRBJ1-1	TGTGCCAGCTCACGGGGACAGGGCGAAAAAGCTTTCTTT	CASSRGQGEKAFF
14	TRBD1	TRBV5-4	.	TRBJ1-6	TGTGCCAGCAGGCCGGGACAGGGGAACTCACCCCTCCACTTT	CASRPGQGNSPLHF
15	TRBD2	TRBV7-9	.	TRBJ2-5	TGTGCCAGCAGCTTAGGACTAGCGGGACAAGAGACCCAGTACTTC	CASSLGLAGQETQYF
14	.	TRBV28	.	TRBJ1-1	TGTGCCAGCAGTTTTCTAGCGGAGAACACTGAAGCTTTCTTT	CASSFLAENTEAFF
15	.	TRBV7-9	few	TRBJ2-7	TGTGCCAGCAGCCTGGTCTCAGGGAGGAACTACGAGCAGTACTTC	CASSLVSGRNYEQYF
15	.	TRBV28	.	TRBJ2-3	TGTGCCAGCAGTTTAGCAAGCGGAGTCACAGATACGCAGTATTTT	CASSLASGVTDTQYF
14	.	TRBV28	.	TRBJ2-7	TGTGCCAGCAGTTCTCCCGGGTCGAAAAACGAGCAGTACTTC	CASSSPGSKNEQYF
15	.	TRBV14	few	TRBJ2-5	TGTGCCAGCAGCCTCAGGGGTTGGTACCAAGAGACCCAGTACTTC	CASSLRGWYQETQYF
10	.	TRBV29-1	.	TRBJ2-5	TGCAGCGTTCTCCGGGAGACCCAGTACTTC	CSVLRETQYF
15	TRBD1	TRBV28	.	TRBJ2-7	TGTGCCAGCAGTTCTCCGGGACAGATAACCTACGAGCAGTACTTC	CASSSPGQITYEQYF